This T cell receptor beta chain came from a study of blood T cell repertoires in COVID-19. Across the whole study: Samples of COVID-19 (acute and convalescent) were obtained from the United States, Italy and Spain. The analysed material was cDNA or gDNA that came from T cells, B-cell-depleted T cells, or PBMCs.

This clone was counted a few times. Study processing details: It was from reference gene primer amplification that nucleated cell counts were estimated. Measured with immunoSEQ multiplex PCR; TCRdb has only the in-frame clones, and not every one. The V and J calls and the clone size are those of that table, but D and trimming were determined from the DNA. This sample has about 180,000 clones; 80% occur once, and the top ten carry 6.5% to 7%. V shed 5 bases, J shed 5 bases, and the junction held 7 bases outside the gene matches. The CDR3 runs 15 residues. The germline V gene encodes CDR1 MNHEY and CDR2 SVGEGT.

The TCR originated in a man between 65 and 79 years old with active or convalescent COVID-19. Sequencing was carried out using peripheral blood. J is TRBJ2-2 and V is TRBV6-2 or TRBV6-3; the match to TRBD2 covers 8 bases. CDR3 region: CASSPLGGGTGELFF. The CDR3 DNA reads TGTGCCAGCAGTCCCCTCGGGGGGGGGACCGGGGAGCTGTTTTTT.